This TCR beta chain was identified during a study of tissue T cells after allogeneic stem cell transplantation. Study findings and constraints: Anatomically similar tissues had similar TCR repertoires within each patient.

Method: immunoSEQ multiplex PCR; TCRdb's copy keeps in-frame clones and lacks some. The profile shows tens of thousands of clones, more than 60% of them singletons. CDR1 is SGHKS, CDR2 YYEKEE, per germline (reference sequence). This CDR3 contains 15 residues. As regards this clone: Its antigen is unknown. Relative to the germline gene, one junction end is altered; a read error may explain this.

This rearrangement joins TRBV5-5 to TRBJ1-1; the D gene is possibly TRBD1 (6 bases). The origin of this receptor is a female donor of 60 years or more with lung cancer. The material sequenced was tissue from the ileum, taken at autopsy. DNA for the CDR3: TGTGCCAGCAGCTTGGTGCGGACAGCGAACGCTGAAGCTTTCTTT. It yields the protein CASSLVRTANAEAFF.